The 32 T cell receptor beta chains below all came from one sample that was sequenced in a study of CD8 T cells in Susac syndrome. After extraction with the RNeasy kit, about 0.5 to 1 ug of the RNA was reverse transcribed using random hexamers. One entry per CDR3 protein results from TCRdb running MiXCR on the immunoSEQ multiplex PCR reads. The sample has about 120,000 distinct CDR3 sequences; around 92% are singletons. Input material: CD4+ T cells from PBMCs. These receptors all come from a human donor with multiple sclerosis.

The rearrangement uses TRBV29-1 and TRBJ1-2; D gene unclear. Trimming removed 4 bases at V and 8 bases at J, with 23 bases between. This CDR3 region has 15 residues. Germline CDR1 SQVTM, CDR2 ANQGSEA. CDR3 in amino acids: CSVGSLSDGIRGYTF. As DNA, the CDR3 is TGCAGCGTTGGGTCGCTAAGTGACGGTATAAGGGGCTACACCTTC.

The chain couples TRBV12-3 or TRBV12-4 to TRBJ2-1; no clear D. The V end lost 5 bases, the J end lost 2 bases, and 16 bases lay between the germline ends. This CDR3 has 16 residues. Written as DNA, the CDR3 is TGTGCCAGCAGTCCTTCTAGTTTTAGCCCCTACAATGAGCAGTTCTTC. This sequence encodes CASSPSSFSPYNEQFF.

The chain links TRBV28 to TRBJ1-5; D unclear. The CDR3 contains 16 residues. Germline-derived CDR1 and CDR2 are MDHEN and SYDVKM. V lost 3 bases, J lost 0 bases, and 12 bases lay in between. The CDR3 sequence: CASSLSDPYSNQPQHF. DNA of the CDR3: TGTGCCAGCAGTTTGTCAGACCCTTATAGCAATCAGCCCCAGCATTTT.

This clonotype was detected once. The DNA of the CDR3 is TGCAGCGTTGGCGTGTCCTCAACTAATGAAAAACTGTTTTTT. It is translated as CSVGVSSTNEKLFF. The chain couples TRBV29-1 to TRBJ1-4; D not resolved. The CDR3 extends over 14 amino acids. In germline, CDR1 is SQVTM, CDR2 ANQGSEA. Trimming took off 4 bases at V and 0 bases at J, with 9 bases between the two ends.

This clonotype is a singleton in its sample. The chain joins TRBV9 to TRBJ1-6; D gene ambiguous. This CDR3 has 16 residues. Trimming stripped 4 bases from V and 7 bases from J, with 18 bases between. CDR1 SGDLS and CDR2 YYNGEE come from the germline V gene. CDR3 sequence: CASSRDRSLVNSPLHF. The CDR3 bases are TGTGCCAGCAGCCGAGACCGAAGCCTAGTGAATTCACCCCTCCACTTT.

This sequence joins TRBV4-1 and TRBJ2-4, with a weak D call TRBD1 (5 bases). V was clipped by 1 base and J by 2 bases, with 9 bases between them. Germline V gene data show CDR1 as MGHRA and CDR2 as YSYEKL. The CDR3 spans 15 residues. The CDR3, as DNA: TGCGCCAGCAGCCAAGGGGCAGGGACCAAAAACATTCAGTACTTC. This translates into CASSQGAGTKNIQYF.

In its sample, this clonotype was seen once. This chain links TRBV7-9 with TRBJ1-5; D is perhaps TRBD1 (5 bases). Per the germline V gene, CDR1 is SEHNR and CDR2 is FQNEAQ (reference sequence). V was shortened by 4 bases and J by 4 bases, with 11 bases between the two germline ends. This CDR3 spans 14 amino acids. The CDR3 region has the DNA TGTGCCAGCAGCTCTCACCAGGGTAATCAGCCCCAGCATTTT. This codes for CASSSHQGNQPQHF.

The chain couples TRBV20-1 to TRBJ2-3, with TRBD2 matching 7 bases. V lost 1 base to trimming and J lost 3 bases; unmatched junction nucleotides: 1. Germline values: CDR1 DFQATT, CDR2 SNEGSKA (reference sequence). The CDR3 runs to 13 residues. The CDR3 DNA reads TGCAGTGCTAGAGGCGGGGGAACAGATACGCAGTATTTT. Encoded protein: CSARGGGTDTQYF.

The chain carries TRBV28 and TRBJ2-3; D ambiguous. This CDR3 has 14 residues. Trimming left V 6 bases short and J 8 bases short, with 18 bases between. Germline CDR1 MDHEN, CDR2 SYDVKM. The CDR3 here is CASSQPSGLGTQYF. The DNA for the CDR3 is TGTGCCAGCAGCCAACCCTCCGGTCTGGGTACGCAGTATTTT.

The rearrangement links TRBV7-9 to TRBJ2-1, with 8 bases identical to TRBD2. Per the germline V gene, CDR1 is SEHNR and CDR2 is FQNEAQ (reference sequence). The CDR3 is made up of 14 amino acids. V lost 4 bases to trimming and J lost 4 bases; unmatched junction nucleotides: 3. The CDR3 region is CASSSGLAYNEQFF. Here the CDR3 DNA reads TGTGCCAGCAGCTCCGGACTAGCTTACAATGAGCAGTTCTTC. The variable domain in full, completed from reference TRBV7-9 and TRBJ2-1, reads DTGVSQNPRHKITKRGQNVTFRCDPISEHNRLYWYRQTLGQGPEFLTYFQNEAQLEKSRLLSDRFSAERPKGSFSTLEIQRTEQGDSAMYLCASSSGLAYNEQFFGPGTRLTVL.

The chain links TRBV5-1 to TRBJ1-6; D possibly corresponds to TRBD1 (5 bases). This CDR3 is 14 amino acids long. The ends were cut back, 6 bases at V and 8 bases at J, with 15 bases in the middle. The germline CDR1 and CDR2 sequences are SGHRS and YFSETQ. CDR3 sequence reads: CASTSAGIDSPLHF. The DNA of the CDR3 is TGCGCCAGCACTTCCGCAGGGATCGATTCACCCCTCCACTTT.

Written as DNA, the CDR3 is TGTGCCAGTAGTATAGTGGGGGCATCGAACACTGAAGCTTTCTTT. It yields the protein CASSIVGASNTEAFF. The rearrangement uses TRBV19 and TRBJ1-1; tentative D call: TRBD1 (6 bases). Trimming took off 1 base at V and 1 base at J, with 10 bases between the two ends. Germline CDR1 is LNHDA and CDR2 is SQIVND (reference sequence). The length of the CDR3 is 15 residues.

The chain employs TRBV29-1 and TRBJ2-4, with a possible D match to TRBD1 (5 bases). Deletions cut 2 bases from V and 3 bases from J, with 11 bases between. The CDR3 length is 14 residues. CDR1 and CDR2 (germline): SQVTM, ANQGSEA. CDR3 loop: CSVETGSVKNIQYF. CDR3 in DNA: TGCAGCGTTGAAACAGGTTCGGTCAAAAACATTCAGTACTTC.

The rearrangement links TRBV6-2 or TRBV6-3 to TRBJ2-7, with D perhaps given as TRBD1 or TRBD2 (5 bases each). The CDR3 is 14 amino acids. CDR1 and CDR2 (germline): MNHEY, SVGEGT. V gave up 6 bases and J gave up 3 bases, with 15 bases separating them. The CDR3 nucleotides read TGTGCCAGCAGGACATGGGGGAGAGACTACGAGCAGTACTTC. Amino acid sequence: CASRTWGRDYEQYF.

V and J are TRBV12-3 or TRBV12-4 and TRBJ1-3; perhaps TRBD1 as D (6 bases). This CDR3 region has 16 residues. The germline V and J ends were trimmed by 6 bases and 4 bases, with 19 bases remaining between them. The CDR3 DNA reads as TGTGCCAGCAGAGCCGAAACCGGGGGGGCCGGAAACACCATATATTTT. Translating gives CASRAETGGAGNTIYF.

The chain combines TRBV27 with TRBJ1-2; no reliable D call. From germline, CDR1 is MNHEY and CDR2 SMNVEV (reference sequence). This CDR3 has 13 amino acids. Trimming shortened V by 7 bases and J by 5 bases, and 14 bases separated the two germline ends. The CDR3 DNA is TGTGCCAGCACCCCGCCAAGGGTGTATGGCTACACCTTC. The encoded protein is CASTPPRVYGYTF.

CDR3 sequence: CSARDESRRRGAVTEAFF. The CDR3 DNA reads as TGCAGTGCTAGAGATGAATCCAGACGACGGGGTGCTGTTACTGAAGCTTTCTTT. This chain connects TRBV20-1 to TRBJ1-1; D is unclear. Germline V lookup: CDR1 DFQATT, CDR2 SNEGSKA (reference sequence). Trimming took off 0 bases at V and 5 bases at J, with 25 bases between the two ends. The CDR3 has 18 amino acids.

This chain connects TRBV7-9 to TRBJ2-3; 10 positions agree with TRBD2. The CDR3 runs 14 residues. With V trimmed by 5 bases and J by 4 bases, 3 bases remained unmatched. Germline assignment: CDR1 SEHNR and CDR2 FQNEAQ (reference sequence). CDR3 residues: CASSPSGGADTQYF. The CDR3, as DNA: TGTGCCAGCAGCCCTAGCGGGGGCGCAGATACGCAGTATTTT.

This chain connects TRBV2 to TRBJ1-2; D unclear. V gave up 1 base and J gave up 3 bases, with 12 bases separating them. Germline V CDR1 and CDR2: SNHLY, FYNNEI. CDR3 size: 15 residues. CDR3 DNA sequence: TGTGCCAGCAGTGAAGGAATAGGTTACTACTATGGCTACACCTTC. Translated: CASSEGIGYYYGYTF.

V and J are TRBV4-3 and TRBJ1-5, with D unclear. CDR3 length: 14 amino acids. Deletions cut 0 bases from V and 1 base from J, with 4 bases between. Germline loops: CDR1 LGHNA, CDR2 YSLEER. The CDR3 DNA is TGCGCCAGCAGCCAAGAATACAGCAATCAGCCCCAGCATTTT. Protein: CASSQEYSNQPQHF.

The CDR3 DNA follows: TGTGCCATCAGTGGCGGGACTAGCGTCTACGAGCAGTACTTC. Its translation: CAISGGTSVYEQYF. The V call is TRBV10-3, the J call TRBJ2-7, with 10 bases identical to TRBD2. CDR3 length equals 14 residues. Germline-derived CDR1 and CDR2 are ENHRY and SYGVKD. With 4 bases clipped from V and 3 bases from J, the junction kept 3 bases outside the gene matches.

This clonotype occurred once. This chain links TRBV3-1 with TRBJ1-1; the D gene is possibly TRBD1 (5 bases). CDR1 and CDR2 (germline): LGHDT, YNNKEL (reference sequence). The CDR3 is 15 amino acids. V lost 3 bases, J lost 3 bases, and 14 bases lay in between. CDR3 DNA: TGTGCCAGCAGCCAGAGGGCAGGGTGGGACACTGAAGCTTTCTTT. Translated, it gives CASSQRAGWDTEAFF.

This clonotype came up once. J is TRBJ1-1 and V is TRBV12-3 or TRBV12-4; D gene ambiguous. V was clipped by 2 bases and J by 5 bases, with 9 bases between them. This CDR3 has 13 residues. In DNA form, the CDR3 reads TGTGCCAGCAGTTTATTAGGCTCGACTGAAGCTTTCTTT. Amino acids: CASSLLGSTEAFF.

The genes are TRBV7-2 and TRBJ2-1; TRBD1 matches at 7 bases. CDR3 length: 15 residues. Germline loops: CDR1 SGHTA, CDR2 FQGNSA. The ends lost 1 base at V and 9 bases at J; junction bases unmatched: 9. The CDR3 loop reads CASSLEEATGVEQFF. CDR3 bases: TGTGCCAGCAGCTTAGAGGAAGCCACAGGGGTTGAGCAGTTCTTC.

The rearrangement uses TRBV6-2 or TRBV6-3 and TRBJ1-1; tentative D call: TRBD1 (6 bases). Germline values: CDR1 MNHEY, CDR2 SVGEGT. The germline V and J ends were trimmed by 10 bases and 0 bases, with 15 bases remaining between them. The CDR3 spans 14 residues. CDR3 in DNA: TGTGCCACATGCCCGGACAGCCTGAACACTGAAGCTTTCTTT. Its translation is CATCPDSLNTEAFF.

This rearrangement joins TRBV7-2 to TRBJ1-5; maybe TRBD1 (5 bases). The germline CDR1 and CDR2 sequences are SGHTA and FQGNSA. Trimming left V 5 bases short and J 6 bases short, with 11 bases between. This CDR3 has 13 residues. CDR3 in DNA: TGTGCCAGCAGCCAACAGGCCGCTCAGCCCCAGCATTTT. It encodes CASSQQAAQPQHF.

This sequence joins TRBV3-1 and TRBJ2-1, with 8 bases lining up with TRBD2. The V and J ends lost 1 base and 3 bases, in that order; junction bases with no gene match: 8. Per the germline V gene, CDR1 is LGHDT and CDR2 is YNNKEL (reference sequence). The CDR3 is 17 residues long. In DNA, the CDR3 is TGTGCCAGCAGCCAAGTCTTCCGACGGGGGGGCTACAATGAGCAGTTCTTC. Amino acid sequence: CASSQVFRRGGYNEQFF.

The chain carries TRBV30 and TRBJ2-4; D is perhaps TRBD1 or TRBD2 (6 bases each). The V end was cut by 5 bases, the J end by 1 base, with 12 bases between. Per the germline V gene, CDR1 is GTSNPN and CDR2 is SVGIG (reference sequence). The CDR3 consists of 14 residues. CDR3 DNA sequence: TGTGCCTGGGGTGGGGGGCCTGCCAAAAACATTCAGTACTTC. Translated: CAWGGGPAKNIQYF.

The rearrangement uses TRBV6-6 and TRBJ1-4, with D possibly matching TRBD1 (6 bases). The germline gives CDR1 MNHNY, CDR2 SVGAGI (reference sequence). Trimming pared 2 bases from V and 7 bases from J, leaving 8 bases between. The CDR3 runs 13 residues. CDR3 DNA sequence: TGTGCCAGCAGTTACCACAGGGTTGAAAAACTGTTTTTT. It yields the protein CASSYHRVEKLFF.

The chain uses TRBV11-1 and TRBJ2-1, with D perhaps being TRBD1 or TRBD2 (5 bases each). V was trimmed by 6 bases and J by 9 bases, leaving 18 bases between them. Germline CDR1 SGHAT, CDR2 FQDESV (reference sequence). The CDR3 length is 14 residues. The CDR3 DNA reads as TGTGCCAGCAGTCCGGGCCATAGTGGGGGTGAGCAGTTCTTC. Amino acid sequence: CASSPGHSGGEQFF.

This rearrangement joins TRBV5-4 to TRBJ2-1; a possible D gene is TRBD1 (5 bases). V lost 1 base and J 1 base, leaving 9 bases between the germline ends. Per the germline V gene, CDR1 is SGHNT and CDR2 is YYREEE (reference sequence). The CDR3 contains 15 residues. Here the CDR3 DNA reads TGTGCCAGCAGCTTGCAGGGTCCTTCCTACAATGAGCAGTTCTTC. Amino acid sequence: CASSLQGPSYNEQFF.

This clonotype was picked up one time. CDR3 nucleotide sequence: TGTGCCAGCAGCACGTTCTTTTCGGACAGGGTGAACACTGAAGCTTTCTTT. As protein: CASSTFFSDRVNTEAFF. The V call is TRBV7-9, the J call TRBJ1-1; TRBD1 matches at 8 bases. Trimming at V came to 5 bases and at J to 0 bases, leaving 11 bases not matched to a gene. From germline, CDR1 is SEHNR and CDR2 FQNEAQ (reference sequence). This CDR3 spans 17 amino acids.